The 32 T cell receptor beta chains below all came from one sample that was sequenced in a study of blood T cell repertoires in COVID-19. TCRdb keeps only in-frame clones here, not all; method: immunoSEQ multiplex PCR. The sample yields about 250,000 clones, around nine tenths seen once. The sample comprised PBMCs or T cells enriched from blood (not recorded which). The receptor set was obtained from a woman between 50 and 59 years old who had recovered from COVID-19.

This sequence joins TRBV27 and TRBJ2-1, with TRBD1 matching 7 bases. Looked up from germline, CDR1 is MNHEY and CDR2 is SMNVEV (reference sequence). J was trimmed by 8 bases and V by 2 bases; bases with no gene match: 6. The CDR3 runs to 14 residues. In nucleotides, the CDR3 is TGTGCCAGCAGTTTAAGAGGGGGCGCGGATGAGCAGTTCTTC. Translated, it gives CASSLRGGADEQFF.

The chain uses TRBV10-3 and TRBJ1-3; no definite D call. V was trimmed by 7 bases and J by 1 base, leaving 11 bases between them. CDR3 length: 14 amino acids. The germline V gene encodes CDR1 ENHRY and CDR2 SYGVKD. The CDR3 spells CAITVGRSGNTIYF. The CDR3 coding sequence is TGTGCCATCACAGTAGGGAGATCTGGAAACACCATATATTTT.

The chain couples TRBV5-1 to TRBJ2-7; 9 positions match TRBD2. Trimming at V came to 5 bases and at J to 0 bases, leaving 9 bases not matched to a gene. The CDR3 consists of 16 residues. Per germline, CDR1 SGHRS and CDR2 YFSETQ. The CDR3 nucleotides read TGCGCCAGCAGGTCCGGGACTAGCAGAATCTCCTACGAGCAGTACTTC. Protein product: CASRSGTSRISYEQYF. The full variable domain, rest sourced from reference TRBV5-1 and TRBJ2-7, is KAGVTQTPRYLIKTRGQQVTLSCSPISGHRSVSWYQQTPGQGLQFLFEYFSETQRNKGNFPGRFSGRQFSNSRSEMNVSTLELGDSALYLCASRSGTSRISYEQYFGPGTRLTVT.

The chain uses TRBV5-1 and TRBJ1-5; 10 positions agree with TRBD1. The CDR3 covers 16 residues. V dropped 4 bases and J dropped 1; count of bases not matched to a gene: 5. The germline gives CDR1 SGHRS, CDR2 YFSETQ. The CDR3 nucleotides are TGCGCCAGCAGCGACGGGACAGGGGACAGCAATCAGCCCCAGCATTTT. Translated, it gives CASSDGTGDSNQPQHF.

CDR3 in amino acids: CASSLGGSEGTDTQYF. As DNA, the CDR3 is TGTGCCAGCAGCTTAGGCGGGAGTGAGGGTACAGATACGCAGTATTTT. The rearrangement uses TRBV7-9 and TRBJ2-3; 7 nucleotides line up with TRBD2. Germline assignment: CDR1 SEHNR and CDR2 FQNEAQ (reference sequence). The CDR3 sequence is 16 residues long. J was trimmed by 3 bases and V by 1 base; bases with no gene match: 7.

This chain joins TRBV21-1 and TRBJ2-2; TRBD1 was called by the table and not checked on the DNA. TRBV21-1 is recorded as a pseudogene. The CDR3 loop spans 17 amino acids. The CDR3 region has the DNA TGTGCCAGCAGCAAAGGCGAAGGCCAGGAGAACACCGGGGAGCTGTTTTTT. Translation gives CASSKGEGQENTGELFF.

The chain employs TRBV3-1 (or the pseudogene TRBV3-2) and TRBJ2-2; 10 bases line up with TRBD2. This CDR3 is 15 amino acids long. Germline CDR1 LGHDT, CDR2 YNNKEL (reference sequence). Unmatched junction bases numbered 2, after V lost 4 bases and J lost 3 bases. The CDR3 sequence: CASSLGLADTGELFF. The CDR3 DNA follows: TGTGCCAGCAGCCTCGGACTAGCGGACACCGGGGAGCTGTTTTTT.

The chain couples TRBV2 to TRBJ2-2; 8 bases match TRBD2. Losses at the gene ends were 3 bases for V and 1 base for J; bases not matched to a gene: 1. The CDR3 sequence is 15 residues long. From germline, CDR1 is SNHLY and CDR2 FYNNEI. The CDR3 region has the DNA TGTGCCAGCAGTGAGGGACTAGAGAACACCGGGGAGCTGTTTTTT. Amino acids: CASSEGLENTGELFF.

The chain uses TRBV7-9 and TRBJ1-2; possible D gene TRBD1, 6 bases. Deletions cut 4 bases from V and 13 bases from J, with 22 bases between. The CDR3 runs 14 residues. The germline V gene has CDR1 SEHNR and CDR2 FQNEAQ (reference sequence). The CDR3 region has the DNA TGTGCCAGCAGCTACACCCGGGACAATTCTTCCCCCACCTTC. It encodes CASSYTRDNSSPTF.

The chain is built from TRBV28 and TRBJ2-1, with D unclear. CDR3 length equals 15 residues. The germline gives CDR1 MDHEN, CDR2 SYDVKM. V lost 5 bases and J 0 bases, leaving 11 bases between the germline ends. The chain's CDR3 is CASSKPTVSYNEQFF. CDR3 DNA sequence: TGTGCCAGCAGTAAGCCTACCGTCTCCTACAATGAGCAGTTCTTC.

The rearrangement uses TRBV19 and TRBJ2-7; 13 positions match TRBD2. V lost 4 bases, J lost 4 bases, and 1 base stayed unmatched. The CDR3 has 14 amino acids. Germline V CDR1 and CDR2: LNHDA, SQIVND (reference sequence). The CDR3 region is CASSTGLAGYEQYF. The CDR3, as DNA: TGTGCCAGTAGTACGGGACTAGCGGGATACGAGCAGTACTTC.

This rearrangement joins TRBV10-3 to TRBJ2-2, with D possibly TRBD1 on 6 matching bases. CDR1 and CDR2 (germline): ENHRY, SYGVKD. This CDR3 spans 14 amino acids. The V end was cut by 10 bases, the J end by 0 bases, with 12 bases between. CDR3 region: CASGDTTNTGELFF. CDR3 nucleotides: TGTGCCAGTGGGGACACTACGAACACCGGGGAGCTGTTTTTT.

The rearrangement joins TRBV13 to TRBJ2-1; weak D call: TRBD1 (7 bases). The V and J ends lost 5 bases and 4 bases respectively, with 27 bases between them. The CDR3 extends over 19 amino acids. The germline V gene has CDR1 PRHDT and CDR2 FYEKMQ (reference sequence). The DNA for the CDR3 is TGTGCCAGCAGCCCGACCCCCGTGGCAGGGGGGTTCTGGTACAATGAGCAGTTCTTC. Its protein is CASSPTPVAGGFWYNEQFF.

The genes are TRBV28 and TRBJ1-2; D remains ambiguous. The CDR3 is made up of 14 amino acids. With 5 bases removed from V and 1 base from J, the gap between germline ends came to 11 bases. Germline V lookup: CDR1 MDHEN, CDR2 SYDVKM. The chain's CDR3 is CASSPWGGNYGYTF. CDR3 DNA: TGTGCCAGCAGTCCCTGGGGAGGTAACTATGGCTACACCTTC.

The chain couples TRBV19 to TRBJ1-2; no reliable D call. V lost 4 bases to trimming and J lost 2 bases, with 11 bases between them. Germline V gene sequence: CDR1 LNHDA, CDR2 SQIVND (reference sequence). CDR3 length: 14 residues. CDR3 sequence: CASSTTGLNYGYTF. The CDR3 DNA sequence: TGTGCCAGTAGTACAACGGGGTTGAACTATGGCTACACCTTC.

The CDR3 protein is CASSARRDVDYGYTF. For the CDR3, the DNA is TGTGCCAGCAGCGCACGACGGGATGTGGACTATGGCTACACCTTC. The rearrangement uses TRBV7-9 and TRBJ1-2; no reliable D call. The CDR3 sequence is 15 residues long. Germline V gives CDR1 SEHNR, CDR2 FQNEAQ (reference sequence). The V end lost 5 bases, the J end lost 3 bases, and 16 bases lay between the germline ends.

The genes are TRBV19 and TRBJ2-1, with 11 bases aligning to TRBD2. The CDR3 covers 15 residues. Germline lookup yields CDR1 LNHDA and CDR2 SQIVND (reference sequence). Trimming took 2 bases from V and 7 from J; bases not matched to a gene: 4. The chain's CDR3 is CASSITSGSWNEQFF. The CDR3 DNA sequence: TGTGCCAGTAGTATAACTAGCGGGAGTTGGAATGAGCAGTTCTTC.

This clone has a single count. The CDR3 loop reads CAWRNGRRATPYGYTF. The CDR3 coding sequence is TGTGCCTGGAGGAACGGACGGCGGGCGACGCCCTATGGCTACACCTTC. The V call is TRBV30, the J call TRBJ1-2; no firm D call. Trimming left V 3 bases short and J 4 bases short, with 21 bases between. CDR1 is GTSNPN and CDR2 is SVGIG in the germline V gene (reference sequence). The CDR3 contains 16 residues.

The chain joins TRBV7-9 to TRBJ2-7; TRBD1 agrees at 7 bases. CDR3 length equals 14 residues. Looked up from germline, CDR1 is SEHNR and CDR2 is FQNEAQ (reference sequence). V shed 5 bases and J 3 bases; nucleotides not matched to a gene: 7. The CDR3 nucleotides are TGTGCCAGCAGCCCCCCGACAGGGAACTACGAGCAGTACTTC. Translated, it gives CASSPPTGNYEQYF.

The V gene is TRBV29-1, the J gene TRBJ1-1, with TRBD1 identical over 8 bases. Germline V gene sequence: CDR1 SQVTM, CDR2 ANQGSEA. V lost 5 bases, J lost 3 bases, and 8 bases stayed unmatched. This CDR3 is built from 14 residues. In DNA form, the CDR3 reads TGCAGCGTTCCACAGCAGGGGGCGCACACTGAAGCTTTCTTT. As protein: CSVPQQGAHTEAFF. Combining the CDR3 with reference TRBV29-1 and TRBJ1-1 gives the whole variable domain SAVISQKPSRDICQRGTSLTIQCQVDSQVTMMFWYRQQPGQSLTLIATANQGSEATYESGFVIDKFPISRPNLTFSTLTVSNMSPEDSSIYLCSVPQQGAHTEAFFGQGTRLTVV.

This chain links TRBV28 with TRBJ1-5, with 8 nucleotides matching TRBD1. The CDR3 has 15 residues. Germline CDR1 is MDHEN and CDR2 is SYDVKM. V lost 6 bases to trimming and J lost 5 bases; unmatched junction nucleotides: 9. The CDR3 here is CASSTTRQGHQPQHF. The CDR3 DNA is TGTGCCAGCAGCACGACCCGACAGGGGCATCAGCCCCAGCATTTT. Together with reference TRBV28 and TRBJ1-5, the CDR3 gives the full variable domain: DVKVTQSSRYLVKRTGEKVFLECVQDMDHENMFWYRQDPGLGLRLIYFSYDVKMKEKGDIPEGYSVSREKKERFSLILESASTNQTSMYLCASSTTRQGHQPQHFGDGTRLSIL.

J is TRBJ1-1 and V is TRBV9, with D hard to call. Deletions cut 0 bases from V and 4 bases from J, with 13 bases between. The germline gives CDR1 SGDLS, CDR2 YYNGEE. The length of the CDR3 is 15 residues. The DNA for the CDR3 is TGTGCCAGCAGCGTAGAAACGGGCGGAGGCACTGAAGCTTTCTTT. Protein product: CASSVETGGGTEAFF. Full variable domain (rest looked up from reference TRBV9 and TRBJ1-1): DSGVTQTPKHLITATGQRVTLRCSPRSGDLSVYWYQQSLDQGLQFLIQYYNGEERAKGNILERFSAQQFPDLHSELNLSSLELGDSALYFCASSVETGGGTEAFFGQGTRLTVV.

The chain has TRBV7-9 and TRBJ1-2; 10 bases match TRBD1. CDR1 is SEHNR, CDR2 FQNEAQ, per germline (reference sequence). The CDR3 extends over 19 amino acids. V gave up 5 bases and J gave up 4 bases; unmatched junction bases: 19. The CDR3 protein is CASSPQPGQGTSGSYGYTF. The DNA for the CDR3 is TGTGCCAGCAGCCCACAGCCGGGACAGGGGACTTCGGGTAGCTATGGCTACACCTTC.

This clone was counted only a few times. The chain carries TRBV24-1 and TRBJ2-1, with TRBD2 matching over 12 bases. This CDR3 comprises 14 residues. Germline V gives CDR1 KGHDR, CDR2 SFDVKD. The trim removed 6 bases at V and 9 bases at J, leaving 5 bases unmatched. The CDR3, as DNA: TGTGCCACCAGTTCGACTAGCGGGAGTGCTGAGCAGTTCTTC. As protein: CATSSTSGSAEQFF.

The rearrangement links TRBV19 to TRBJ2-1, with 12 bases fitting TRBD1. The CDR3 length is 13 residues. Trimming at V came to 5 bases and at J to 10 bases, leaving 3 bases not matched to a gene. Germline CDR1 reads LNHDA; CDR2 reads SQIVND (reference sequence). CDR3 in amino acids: CASSEGQGAEQFF. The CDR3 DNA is TGTGCCAGTAGTGAGGGACAGGGGGCCGAGCAGTTCTTC.

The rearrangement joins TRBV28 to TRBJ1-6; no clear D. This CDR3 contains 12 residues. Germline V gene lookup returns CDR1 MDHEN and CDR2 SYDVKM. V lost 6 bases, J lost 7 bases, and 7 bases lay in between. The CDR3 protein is CASRVTNSPLHF. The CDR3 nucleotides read TGTGCCAGCAGAGTAACAAATTCACCCCTCCACTTT.

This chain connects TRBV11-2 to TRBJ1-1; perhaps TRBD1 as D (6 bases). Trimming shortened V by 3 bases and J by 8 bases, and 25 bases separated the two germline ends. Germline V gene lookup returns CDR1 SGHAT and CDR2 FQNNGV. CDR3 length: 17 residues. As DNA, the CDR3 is TGTGCCAGCAGCTTGGGTCCTTTCCGGGACAAGCAACTCGAAGCTTTCTTT. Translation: CASSLGPFRDKQLEAFF.

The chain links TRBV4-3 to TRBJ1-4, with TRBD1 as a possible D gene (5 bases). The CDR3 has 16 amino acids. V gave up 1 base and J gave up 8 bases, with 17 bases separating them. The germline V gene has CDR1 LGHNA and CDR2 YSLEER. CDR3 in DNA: TGCGCCAGCAGCCAAGTCATGTTCAGGGTTAAAGAAAAACTGTTTTTT. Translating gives CASSQVMFRVKEKLFF.

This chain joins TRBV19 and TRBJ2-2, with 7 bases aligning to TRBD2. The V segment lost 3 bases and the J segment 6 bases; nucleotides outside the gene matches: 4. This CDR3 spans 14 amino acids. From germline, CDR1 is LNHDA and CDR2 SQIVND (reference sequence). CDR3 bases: TGTGCCAGTAGTATTCTGCGGGAGTCCGGGGAGCTGTTTTTT. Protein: CASSILRESGELFF.

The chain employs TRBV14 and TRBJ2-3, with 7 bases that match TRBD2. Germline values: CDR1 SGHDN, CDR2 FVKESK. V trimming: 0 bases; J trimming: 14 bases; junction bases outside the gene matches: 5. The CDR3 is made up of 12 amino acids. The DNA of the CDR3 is TGTGCCAGCAGCCAAGATTGGGAGGGCCCGTATTTT. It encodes CASSQDWEGPYF.

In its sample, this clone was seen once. In DNA, the CDR3 is TGTGCCAGCGGTCGAGGGCACATTCAGTACTTC. Translating it yields CASGRGHIQYF. The J gene is TRBJ2-4, the V gene TRBV7-9, with a weak D call TRBD2 (5 bases). This CDR3 is 11 amino acids long. The germline CDR1 and CDR2 sequences are SEHNR and FQNEAQ (reference sequence). Trimming took off 8 bases at V and 8 bases at J, with 10 bases between the two ends.

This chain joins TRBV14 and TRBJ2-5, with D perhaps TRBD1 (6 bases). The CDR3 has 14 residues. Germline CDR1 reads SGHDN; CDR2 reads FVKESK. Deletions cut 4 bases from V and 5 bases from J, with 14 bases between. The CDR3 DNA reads TGTGCCAGCAGCCCGGGACACGCAAGGGAGACCCAGTACTTC. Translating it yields CASSPGHARETQYF.